This T cell receptor beta chain was profiled in a study of STAT5B mutations in CD4+ large granular lymphocyte leukemia. Repertoires were generated with immunoSEQ multiplex PCR, while TCRdb's copy carries only in-frame clones and drops some. Of around 24,000 clones in the sample, 74% are singletons; the top ten hold around 9.6%. The CDR3 totals 14 residues. Looked up from germline, CDR1 is LGHNA and CDR2 is YNFKEQ. The sample was CD4+ T cells from blood buffy coats. The chain has TRBV4-2 and TRBJ2-5; 7 nucleotides align to TRBD1. The J call may be wrong; the DNA end is better matched by TRBJ2-7. The source of this sequence is a human donor in good health. CDR3 DNA sequence: TGTGCCAGCAGACCGGGACAGAGCTCCTACGAGCAGTACTTC. Its protein product is CASRPGQSSYEQYF.